The 4 T cell receptor beta chains listed next were all sequenced from one sample in a study of vaccination and CD4 T cells after COVID-19. Their recognized antigens are unknown. Sequencing of cultured CD4+ T cell DNA used the Oncomine TCR Beta short-read assay. TCRdb reprocessed the PCR reads with MiXCR, giving one entry per CDR3 protein. The sample carries 9,100 or so distinct CDR3 sequences, around 33% recorded once. Treatment defined: 10-day PBMC culture with coronavirus spike peptide pools or control peptides (ViraFEST assay). Material: cultured CD4+ T cells from blood. These receptors all stem from a human donor with COVID-19.

The V call is TRBV12-3 or TRBV12-4, the J call TRBJ1-2; D ambiguous. The CDR3 contains 11 residues. V was shortened by 3 bases and J by 8 bases, with 7 bases between the two germline ends. CDR3 nucleotides: TGTGCCAGCAGTTTTCGTCTGGGCTACACCTTC. It translates to CASSFRLGYTF.

The chain has TRBV5-1 and TRBJ2-1; D may be TRBD2 (5 bases). The germline CDR1 and CDR2 sequences are SGHRS and YFSETQ. CDR3 size: 16 residues. V was shortened by 0 bases and J by 3 bases, with 13 bases between the two germline ends. The CDR3 region has the DNA TGCGCCAGCAGCTTGGGCGGAGCGGCCAACTACAATGAGCAGTTCTTC. This translates into CASSLGGAANYNEQFF.

The chain joins TRBV19 to TRBJ1-1; 9 bases match TRBD1. The CDR3 covers 17 residues. Per germline, CDR1 LNHDA and CDR2 SQIVND (reference sequence). Trimming cost V 0 bases and J 1 base; bases outside gene matches: 6. The CDR3 DNA follows: TGTGCCAGTAGTATAGATTACAGGGGGCTCGGGAACACTGAAGCTTTCTTT. As protein: CASSIDYRGLGNTEAFF. Combining the CDR3 with reference TRBV19 and TRBJ1-1 gives the whole variable domain DGGITQSPKYLFRKEGQNVTLSCEQNLNHDAMYWYRQDPGQGLRLIYYSQIVNDFQKGDIAEGYSVSREKKESFPLTVTSAQKNPTAFYLCASSIDYRGLGNTEAFFGQGTRLTVV.

The chain combines TRBV5-1 with TRBJ2-5; 12 positions match TRBD2. The V gene end was trimmed by 5 bases and the J gene end by 0 bases; junction bases not matched to a gene: 14. CDR1 and CDR2 from the germline V gene are SGHRS and YFSETQ. The CDR3 spans 19 residues. The CDR3 is CASRAATSGGLKYQETQYF. CDR3 bases: TGCGCCAGCAGGGCCGCGACTAGCGGGGGATTAAAGTACCAAGAGACCCAGTACTTC.